A single sample gave rise to the 28 T cell receptor beta chains below, sequenced in a study of blood T cell repertoires in COVID-19. Profiling relied on immunoSEQ multiplex PCR, and the TCRdb table lists in-frame clones only, not all of them. Of roughly 63,000 clones listed, around nine tenths are singletons. The sequencing sample was made of peripheral blood. The receptors come from a woman between 50 and 59 years old with active or convalescent COVID-19.

This rearrangement joins TRBV28 to TRBJ2-5, with 8 bases fitting TRBD2. Per the germline V gene, CDR1 is MDHEN and CDR2 is SYDVKM. The CDR3 has 15 residues. Unmatched junction bases numbered 5, after V lost 3 bases and J lost 2 bases. The CDR3 protein is CASSLASGLQETQYF. CDR3 DNA: TGTGCCAGCAGTTTGGCTAGCGGGCTACAAGAGACCCAGTACTTC.

There are a few counts of this clone. This chain connects TRBV2 to TRBJ1-1; D ambiguous. Looked up from germline, CDR1 is SNHLY and CDR2 is FYNNEI. The V and J ends lost 6 bases and 6 bases respectively, with 17 bases between them. The CDR3 sequence is 14 residues long. In DNA, the CDR3 is TGTGCCAGCAGCCCTGGTGGAGGAGGGTCTGAAGCTTTCTTT. The encoded protein is CASSPGGGGSEAFF.

This sequence joins TRBV7-3 and TRBJ2-1; 7 bases are shared with TRBD2. Germline V gene lookup returns CDR1 SGHTA and CDR2 FQGTGA. CDR3 length: 15 residues. J was trimmed by 10 bases and V by 4 bases; bases with no gene match: 13. CDR3: CASSSGAGTSREQFF. CDR3 in DNA: TGTGCCAGCAGCTCCGGAGCGGGAACAAGCCGGGAGCAGTTCTTC.

The DNA for the CDR3 is TGTGCCAGTAGCATACAGGGAGCGGGAGAGACCCAGTACTTC. Amino acids: CASSIQGAGETQYF. This chain links TRBV19 with TRBJ2-5; D assignment may be TRBD1 or TRBD2 (6 bases each). The CDR3 extends over 14 amino acids. From germline, CDR1 is LNHDA and CDR2 SQIVND (reference sequence). V lost 6 bases and J 4 bases, leaving 15 bases between the germline ends.

This chain uses TRBV19 with TRBJ1-2; TRBD1 might be the D (6 bases). The CDR3 is made up of 13 amino acids. Germline loops: CDR1 LNHDA, CDR2 SQIVND (reference sequence). The V end was cut by 5 bases, the J end by 4 bases, with 11 bases between. The chain's CDR3 is CASSPGALYGYTF. Here the CDR3 DNA reads TGTGCCAGTAGTCCAGGGGCGCTCTATGGCTACACCTTC. Looking up the rest from reference TRBV19 and TRBJ1-2 gives the full variable domain: DGGITQSPKYLFRKEGQNVTLSCEQNLNHDAMYWYRQDPGQGLRLIYYSQIVNDFQKGDIAEGYSVSREKKESFPLTVTSAQKNPTAFYLCASSPGALYGYTFGSGTRLTVV.

This clone was seen just once. This rearrangement joins TRBV13 to TRBJ2-7; 14 nucleotides line up with TRBD2. The CDR3 is 16 amino acids. Germline lookup yields CDR1 PRHDT and CDR2 FYEKMQ (reference sequence). Germline trimming cut 0 bases from V and 3 bases from J; bases unmatched to any gene: 1. The CDR3 is CASSLGGTSGSYEQYF. The CDR3 nucleotides read TGTGCCAGCAGCTTAGGGGGGACTAGCGGGAGCTACGAGCAGTACTTC.

The chain has TRBV2 and TRBJ2-7, with D maybe TRBD2 (6 bases). The CDR3 contains 14 residues. The V end lost 6 bases, the J end lost 5 bases, and 17 bases lay between the germline ends. CDR1 SNHLY and CDR2 FYNNEI come from the germline V gene. The DNA of the CDR3 is TGTGCCAGCAGGTGGAGGGGCCCACGGGACGAGCAGTACTTC. Its protein is CASRWRGPRDEQYF.

This clone was recorded a few times. This chain uses TRBV7-9 with TRBJ2-7, with 11 bases fitting TRBD2. CDR3 length equals 14 residues. Unmatched junction bases numbered 6, after V lost 8 bases and J lost 3 bases. Per the germline V gene, CDR1 is SEHNR and CDR2 is FQNEAQ (reference sequence). The chain's CDR3 is CASELAGVVYEQYF. CDR3 coding DNA: TGTGCCAGCGAACTAGCGGGAGTTGTCTACGAGCAGTACTTC.

This chain joins TRBV4-1 and TRBJ1-2; TRBD1 aligns across 7 bases. Per germline, CDR1 MGHRA and CDR2 YSYEKL. The CDR3 consists of 16 residues. Trimming took 6 bases from V and 0 from J; bases not matched to a gene: 10. The CDR3 DNA reads as TGCGCCAGCAGTTTCTCTGGGACAGTTTCTAACTATGGCTACACCTTC. It specifies CASSFSGTVSNYGYTF.

This sequence joins TRBV30 and TRBJ2-5, with 11 bases that match TRBD2. The CDR3 spans 18 residues. Trimming cost V 2 bases and J 6 bases; bases outside gene matches: 17. Germline V gene data show CDR1 as GTSNPN and CDR2 as SVGIG (reference sequence). As DNA, the CDR3 is TGTGCCTGGAGTCCTGACTTTGCACTAGCGGGAGTACCGAAGACCCAGTACTTC. Its translation: CAWSPDFALAGVPKTQYF.

The chain employs TRBV10-3 and TRBJ2-3, with 11 bases matching TRBD2. The CDR3 runs 16 residues. Trimming cost V 0 bases and J 8 bases; bases outside gene matches: 7. Germline CDR1 ENHRY, CDR2 SYGVKD. CDR3 region: CAISESTSGRGGTQYF. As DNA, the CDR3 is TGTGCCATCAGTGAGTCCACTAGCGGGAGAGGCGGTACGCAGTATTTT.

The table lists this clone with a count of one. The J gene is TRBJ2-1, the V gene TRBV6-4; maybe TRBD2 (5 bases). The V and J ends lost 3 bases and 9 bases respectively, with 12 bases between them. Germline CDR1 reads MRHNA; CDR2 reads SNTAGT. This CDR3 is built from 13 residues. The CDR3 loop is CASSEVFAGEQFF. CDR3 coding DNA: TGTGCCAGCAGTGAGGTGTTCGCGGGTGAGCAGTTCTTC.

The chain joins TRBV5-6 to TRBJ1-2; 9 positions agree with TRBD1. The trim removed 4 bases at V and 8 bases at J, leaving 3 bases unmatched. Germline loops: CDR1 SGHDT, CDR2 YYEEEE. The length of the CDR3 is 12 residues. In nucleotides, the CDR3 is TGTGCCAGCAGCCTGGGACAGGGAGGCTACACCTTC. Amino acid sequence: CASSLGQGGYTF.

Only one count was recorded for this clone. Germline is not matched at one junction end, which may reflect a read error. The CDR3 region has the DNA TGTGCCAGCAGTTTTGGGTTGAGAACGGGAGGGGACTTC. Amino acids: CASSFGLRTGGDF. The chain couples TRBV6-2 or TRBV6-3 to TRBJ2-4; 8 bases match TRBD2. Germline CDR1 is MNHEY and CDR2 is SVGEGT. The CDR3 length is 13 residues.

The CDR3 DNA reads TGTGCCAGCAGCTTACCTAGCGGGAGTTTCAATGAGCAGTTCTTC. Translated: CASSLPSGSFNEQFF. V gene TRBV7-9 combines with J gene TRBJ2-1, with 10 bases matching TRBD2. The V gene end was trimmed by 2 bases and the J gene end by 6 bases; junction bases not matched to a gene: 4. CDR3 length: 15 residues. The germline gives CDR1 SEHNR, CDR2 FQNEAQ (reference sequence).

CDR3: CASSLGEGGAGYTF. The CDR3 nucleotides are TGTGCCAGCAGCTTAGGGGAAGGGGGCGCTGGCTACACCTTC. The chain has TRBV11-2 and TRBJ1-2; TRBD1 agrees at 7 bases. CDR1 is SGHAT and CDR2 is FQNNGV in the germline V gene. The trim removed 1 base at V and 7 bases at J, leaving 6 bases unmatched. The CDR3 runs 14 residues.

The V gene is TRBV5-4, the J gene TRBJ2-3; 7 positions match TRBD2. Germline CDR1 is SGHNT and CDR2 is YYREEE (reference sequence). After removal of 1 base from V and 11 bases from J, the junction contained 19 bases not matched to a gene. This CDR3 has 17 residues. The CDR3 DNA reads TGTGCCAGCAGCTTGAAGGGTAAGCGGGACCCTTCCGGAGGGCAGTATTTT. It encodes CASSLKGKRDPSGGQYF. Using reference TRBV5-4 and TRBJ2-3 for the parts outside the CDR3, the full variable domain is ETGVTQSPTHLIKTRGQQVTLRCSSQSGHNTVSWYQQALGQGPQFIFQYYREEENGRGNFPPRFSGLQFPNYSSELNVNALELDDSALYLCASSLKGKRDPSGGQYFGPGTRLTVL.

The J gene is TRBJ2-2, the V gene TRBV7-9; D is undetermined. V shed 3 bases and J shed 0 bases, with 8 bases lying between them. The CDR3 is made up of 15 amino acids. The germline V gene has CDR1 SEHNR and CDR2 FQNEAQ (reference sequence). The CDR3 bases are TGTGCCAGCAGCTTGGTGGCAGCGAACACCGGGGAGCTGTTTTTT. Protein sequence: CASSLVAANTGELFF. Based on the CDR3 plus reference TRBV7-9 and TRBJ2-2, the full variable domain is DTGVSQNPRHKITKRGQNVTFRCDPISEHNRLYWYRQTLGQGPEFLTYFQNEAQLEKSRLLSDRFSAERPKGSFSTLEIQRTEQGDSAMYLCASSLVAANTGELFFGEGSRLTVL.

The chain couples TRBV19 to TRBJ2-1, with 7 nucleotides matching TRBD2. The CDR3 consists of 17 residues. Germline V gene lookup returns CDR1 LNHDA and CDR2 SQIVND (reference sequence). V trimming: 6 bases; J trimming: 0 bases; junction bases outside the gene matches: 11. DNA of the CDR3: TGTGCCAGTAGCATCTCCGTTTGGACTAGCTCCTACAATGAGCAGTTCTTC. Its protein product is CASSISVWTSSYNEQFF.

The rearrangement links TRBV12-3 or TRBV12-4 to TRBJ2-5; the match to TRBD2 covers 9 bases. The CDR3 covers 12 residues. V lost 6 bases to trimming and J lost 5 bases; unmatched junction nucleotides: 1. Here the CDR3 reads CASRREGETQYF. The CDR3, as DNA: TGTGCCAGCAGGCGGGAGGGCGAGACCCAGTACTTC.

The chain carries TRBV5-1 and TRBJ1-1; 8 bases map to TRBD1. V lost 2 bases, J lost 2 bases, and 5 bases stayed unmatched. The CDR3 length is 15 residues. Germline V gene sequence: CDR1 SGHRS, CDR2 YFSETQ. CDR3 sequence reads: CASSFGDRTNTEAFF. The CDR3 region has the DNA TGCGCCAGCAGCTTTGGGGACAGGACCAACACTGAAGCTTTCTTT.

The gene calls are TRBV5-1 and TRBJ2-2, with 14 positions matching TRBD2. After removal of 1 base from V and 7 bases from J, the junction contained 6 bases not matched to a gene. The CDR3 has 17 amino acids. Germline loops: CDR1 SGHRS, CDR2 YFSETQ. The CDR3 bases are TGCGCCAGCAGCTTGATGACTAGCGGGAGGGGAAACGGGGAGCTGTTTTTT. Residues: CASSLMTSGRGNGELFF.

The genes are TRBV28 and TRBJ2-1; 11 bases align to TRBD2. From germline, CDR1 is MDHEN and CDR2 SYDVKM. The CDR3 runs 15 residues. Trimming cost V 8 bases and J 6 bases; bases outside gene matches: 9. In DNA form, the CDR3 reads TGTGCCAGCGAGACGCCCCTAGCGGGAGGCAATGAGCAGTTCTTC. Its translation: CASETPLAGGNEQFF.

The chain links TRBV3-1 (or the pseudogene TRBV3-2) to TRBJ2-7; 11 bases are a match to TRBD2. V was pared by 5 bases and J by 5 bases, with 8 bases of the junction left unmatched. Germline assignment: CDR1 LGHDT and CDR2 YNNKEL (reference sequence). The CDR3 has 15 amino acids. The CDR3 reads CASSELAGATHEQYF. CDR3 nucleotides: TGTGCCAGCAGCGAACTAGCGGGAGCAACCCACGAGCAGTACTTC.

The J gene is TRBJ2-1, the V gene TRBV7-6, with D hard to call. Germline lookup yields CDR1 SGHVS and CDR2 FNYEAQ. The CDR3 loop spans 12 amino acids. The V end lost 1 base, the J end lost 10 bases, and 8 bases lay between the germline ends. The DNA of the CDR3 is TGTGCCAGCAGCTTAGGCGGATCCGAGCAGTTCTTC. Amino acid sequence: CASSLGGSEQFF.

This chain links TRBV2 with TRBJ1-1; TRBD1 aligns across 10 bases. Germline values: CDR1 SNHLY, CDR2 FYNNEI. V lost 3 bases and J lost 11; bases outside the gene matches: 6. The CDR3 has 13 amino acids. The CDR3 bases are TGTGCCAGCAGTGAGAGGGGGACAGGGGATGCTTTCTTT. Its protein product is CASSERGTGDAFF.

This clone was counted only a few times. The chain employs TRBV5-4 and TRBJ2-1; D gene unclear. V was cut by 2 bases and J by 6 bases, with 18 bases left in between. CDR1 and CDR2 (germline): SGHNT, YYREEE (reference sequence). This CDR3 is 16 amino acids long. The CDR3, as DNA: TGTGCCAGCAGCTTTTTAGAAGACTTCGCCATCAATGAGCAGTTCTTC. Its protein is CASSFLEDFAINEQFF. The full variable domain, in which reference TRBV5-4 and TRBJ2-1 provide the parts outside the CDR3, is ETGVTQSPTHLIKTRGQQVTLRCSSQSGHNTVSWYQQALGQGPQFIFQYYREEENGRGNFPPRFSGLQFPNYSSELNVNALELDDSALYLCASSFLEDFAINEQFFGPGTRLTVL.

The chain carries TRBV2 and TRBJ2-3, with TRBD2 as a possible D gene (5 bases). Trimming pared 7 bases from V and 2 bases from J, leaving 16 bases between. Germline V gives CDR1 SNHLY, CDR2 FYNNEI. The CDR3 sequence is 15 residues long. The CDR3 region is CASTLDGDFTDTQYF. The CDR3 DNA reads TGTGCCAGCACCCTAGACGGGGATTTCACAGATACGCAGTATTTT. Full variable domain (remainder filled in from reference TRBV2 and TRBJ2-3): EPEVTQTPSHQVTQMGQEVILRCVPISNHLYFYWYRQILGQKVEFLVSFYNNEISEKSEIFDDQFSVERPDGSNFTLKIRSTKLEDSAMYFCASTLDGDFTDTQYFGPGTRLTVL.